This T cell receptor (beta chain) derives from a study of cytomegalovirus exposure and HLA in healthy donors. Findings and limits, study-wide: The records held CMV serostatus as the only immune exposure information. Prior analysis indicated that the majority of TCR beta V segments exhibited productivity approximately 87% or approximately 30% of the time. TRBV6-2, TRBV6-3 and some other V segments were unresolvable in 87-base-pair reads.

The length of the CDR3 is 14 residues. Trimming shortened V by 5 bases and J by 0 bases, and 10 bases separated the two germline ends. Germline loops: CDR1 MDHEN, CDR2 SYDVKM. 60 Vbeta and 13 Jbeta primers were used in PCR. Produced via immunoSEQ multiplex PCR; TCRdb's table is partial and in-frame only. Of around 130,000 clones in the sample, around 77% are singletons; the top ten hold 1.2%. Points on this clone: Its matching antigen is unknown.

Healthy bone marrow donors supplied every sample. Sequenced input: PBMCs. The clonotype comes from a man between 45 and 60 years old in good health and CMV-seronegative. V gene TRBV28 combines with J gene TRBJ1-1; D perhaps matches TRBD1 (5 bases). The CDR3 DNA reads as TGTGCCAGCAGTCACCGGGGGTTGAACACTGAAGCTTTCTTT. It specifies CASSHRGLNTEAFF.